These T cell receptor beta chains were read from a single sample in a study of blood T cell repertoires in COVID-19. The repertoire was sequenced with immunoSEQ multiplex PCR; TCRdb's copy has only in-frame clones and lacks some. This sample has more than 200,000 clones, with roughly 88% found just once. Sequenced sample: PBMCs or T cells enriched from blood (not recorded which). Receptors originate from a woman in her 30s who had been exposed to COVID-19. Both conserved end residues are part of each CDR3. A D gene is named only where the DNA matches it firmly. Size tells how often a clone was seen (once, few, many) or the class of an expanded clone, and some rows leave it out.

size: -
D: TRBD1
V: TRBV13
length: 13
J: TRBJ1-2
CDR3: CASSQGQGHGYTF
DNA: TGTGCCAGCAGCCAAGGACAGGGTCATGGCTACACCTTC

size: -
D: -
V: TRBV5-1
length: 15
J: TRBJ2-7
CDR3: CASSRRTSGPYEQYF
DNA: TGCGCCAGCAGCCGGCGGACTTCTGGTCCCTACGAGCAGTACTTC

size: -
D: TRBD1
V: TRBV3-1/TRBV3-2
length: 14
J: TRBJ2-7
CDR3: CASSPGTVAYEQYF
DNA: TGTGCCAGCAGCCCCGGGACAGTTGCCTACGAGCAGTACTTC

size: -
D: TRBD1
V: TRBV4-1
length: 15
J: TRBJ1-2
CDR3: CASSHEAGQSYGYTF
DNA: TGCGCCAGCAGCCATGAGGCGGGACAGAGCTATGGCTACACCTTC

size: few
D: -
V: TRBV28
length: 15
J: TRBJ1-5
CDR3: CASRERQGRGQPQHF
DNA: TGTGCCAGCAGGGAACGGCAGGGAAGAGGTCAGCCCCAGCATTTT

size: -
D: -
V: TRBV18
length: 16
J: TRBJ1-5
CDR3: CASSYGRGGGNQPQHF
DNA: TGTGCCAGCTCCTACGGACGAGGGGGGGGCAATCAGCCCCAGCATTTT

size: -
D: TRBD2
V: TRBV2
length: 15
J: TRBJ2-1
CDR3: CASTPLGLKYNEQFF
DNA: TGTGCCAGCACCCCCCTGGGACTAAAGTACAATGAGCAGTTCTTC

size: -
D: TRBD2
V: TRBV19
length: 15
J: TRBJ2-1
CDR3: CASSMRLAGVLEQFF
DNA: TGTGCCAGTAGTATGAGACTAGCGGGAGTTCTTGAGCAGTTCTTC

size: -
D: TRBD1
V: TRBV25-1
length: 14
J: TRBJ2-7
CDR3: CASSEGTGLYEQYF
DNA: TGTGCCAGCAGTGAAGGGACAGGGCTGTACGAGCAGTACTTC

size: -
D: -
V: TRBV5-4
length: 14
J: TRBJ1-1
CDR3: CASSLEQPNTEAFF
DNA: TGTGCCAGCAGCTTGGAACAGCCGAACACTGAAGCTTTCTTT

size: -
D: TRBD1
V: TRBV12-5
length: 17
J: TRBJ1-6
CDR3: CASGLVLDRGSNSPLHF
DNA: TGTGCTAGTGGTTTGGTATTGGACAGGGGGAGTAATTCACCCCTCCACTTT

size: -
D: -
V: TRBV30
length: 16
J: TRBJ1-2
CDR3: CAWSFLRSGGTYGYTF
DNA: TGTGCCTGGAGTTTTCTCCGGTCCGGAGGAACCTATGGCTACACCTTC

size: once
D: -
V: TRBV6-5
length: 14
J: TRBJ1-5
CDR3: CASRKGLSNQPQHF
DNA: TGTGCCAGTAGAAAGGGGTTAAGCAATCAGCCCCAGCATTTT

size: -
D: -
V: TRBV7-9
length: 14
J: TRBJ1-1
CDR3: CASSLQAQGTEAFF
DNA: TGTGCCAGCAGCTTACAAGCCCAGGGCACTGAAGCTTTCTTT

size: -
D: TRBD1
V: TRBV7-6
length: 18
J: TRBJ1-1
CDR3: CASSLGRDSQPLNTEAFF
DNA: TGTGCCAGCAGCTTAGGGAGGGACAGCCAACCGTTGAACACTGAAGCTTTCTTT

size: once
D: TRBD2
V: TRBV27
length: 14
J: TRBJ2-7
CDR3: CASSLAGELTEQYF
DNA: TGTGCCAGCAGTTTAGCGGGAGAGCTTACCGAGCAGTACTTC

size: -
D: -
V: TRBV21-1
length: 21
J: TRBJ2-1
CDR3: CASSNRLAEALPTGSYNEQFF
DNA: TGTGCCAGCAGCAACCGACTAGCGGAAGCCCTCCCAACTGGGTCCTACAATGAGCAGTTCTTC

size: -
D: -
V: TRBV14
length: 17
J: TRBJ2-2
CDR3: CASSQDLPGFNTGELFF
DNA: TGTGCCAGCAGCCAAGATCTGCCGGGGTTTAACACCGGGGAGCTGTTTTTT

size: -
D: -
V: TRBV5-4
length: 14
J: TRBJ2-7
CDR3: CASSFTGRRYEQYF
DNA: TGTGCCAGCAGCTTTACCGGGAGAAGATACGAGCAGTACTTC

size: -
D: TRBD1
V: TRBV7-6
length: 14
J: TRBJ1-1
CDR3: CASSFGQGGTEAFF
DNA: TGTGCCAGCAGCTTCGGACAGGGAGGAACTGAAGCTTTCTTT

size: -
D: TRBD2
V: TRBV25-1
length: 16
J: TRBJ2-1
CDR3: CASSDRSSGRGCEQFF
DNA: TGTGCCAGCAGTGATAGGTCTAGCGGGAGGGGATGTGAGCAGTTCTTC

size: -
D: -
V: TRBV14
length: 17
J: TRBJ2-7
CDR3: CASSQPWRAGGSYEQYF
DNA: TGTGCCAGCAGCCAACCGTGGAGGGCCGGAGGTTCCTACGAGCAGTACTTC

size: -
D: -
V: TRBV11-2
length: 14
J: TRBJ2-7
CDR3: CASSLRGWGYEQYF
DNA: TGTGCCAGCAGCTTAAGGGGTTGGGGATACGAGCAGTACTTC